The clone carrying this TCR beta chain was recorded a few times. Germline loops: CDR1 SQVTM, CDR2 ANQGSEA. There are 15 residues in the CDR3. V lost 1 base to trimming and J lost 2 bases, with 15 bases between them. This entry belongs to a study of T-cell memory formation after mild COVID-19. MiXCR, run by TCRdb on the 5' RACE reads, gives a single entry per CDR3 protein. The sample includes approximately 500,000 distinct CDR3 sequences, 20% to 25% of them seen just once. This clonotype was sampled from an adult woman who had mild COVID-19 (a few samples of this study predate the infection). Cell type and time point are not known. The genes are TRBV29-1 and TRBJ2-7, with D maybe TRBD1 (6 bases). Material for sequencing was PBMCs or a T cell subset sorted from them (not recorded which). This chain's CDR3 is CSVEVWSGTTYEQYF. Written as DNA, the CDR3 is TGCAGCGTTGAAGTGTGGTCAGGGACAACCTACGAGCAGTACTTC.